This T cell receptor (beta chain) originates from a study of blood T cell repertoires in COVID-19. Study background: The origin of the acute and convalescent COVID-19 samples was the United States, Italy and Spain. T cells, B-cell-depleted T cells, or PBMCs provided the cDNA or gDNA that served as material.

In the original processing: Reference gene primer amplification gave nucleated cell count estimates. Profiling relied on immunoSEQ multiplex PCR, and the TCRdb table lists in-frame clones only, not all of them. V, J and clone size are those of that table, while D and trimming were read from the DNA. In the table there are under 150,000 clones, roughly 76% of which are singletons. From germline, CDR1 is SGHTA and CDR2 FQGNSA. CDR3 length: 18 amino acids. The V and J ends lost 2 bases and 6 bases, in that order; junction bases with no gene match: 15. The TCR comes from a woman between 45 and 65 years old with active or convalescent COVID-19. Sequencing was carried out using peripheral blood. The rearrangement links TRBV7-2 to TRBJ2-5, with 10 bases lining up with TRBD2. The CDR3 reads CASSLNGGASGSSKTQYF. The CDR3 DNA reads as TGTGCCAGCAGCTTAAACGGGGGGGCTAGCGGGAGTTCGAAGACCCAGTACTTC.